These 5 T cell receptor beta chains share one sample of origin, sequenced in a study of blood T cell repertoires in COVID-19. Profiling relied on immunoSEQ multiplex PCR, and the TCRdb table lists in-frame clones only, not all of them. The data show about 63,000 clones, about 89% seen once. Material for sequencing was peripheral blood. The receptors were gathered from a man aged 50 or older with active COVID-19.

The rearrangement uses TRBV9 and TRBJ2-1; 15 nucleotides match TRBD2. Germline lookup yields CDR1 SGDLS and CDR2 YYNGEE. CDR3 length: 16 amino acids. Trimming at V came to 3 bases and at J to 6 bases, leaving 4 bases not matched to a gene. CDR3 sequence reads: CASSDPGLAGGNEQFF. CDR3 DNA: TGTGCCAGCAGCGACCCGGGACTAGCGGGAGGCAATGAGCAGTTCTTC.

The chain couples TRBV7-2 to TRBJ1-1; no definite D call. The V and J ends lost 1 base and 4 bases respectively, with 13 bases between them. The CDR3 spans 15 residues. The germline V gene encodes CDR1 SGHTA and CDR2 FQGNSA. CDR3 sequence: CASSLEVLSGTEAFF. The DNA for the CDR3 is TGTGCCAGCAGCTTAGAGGTATTGTCGGGCACTGAAGCTTTCTTT. The full variable domain, completed using reference TRBV7-2 and TRBJ1-1, is GAGVSQSPSNKVTEKGKDVELRCDPISGHTALYWYRQSLGQGLEFLIYFQGNSAPDKSGLPSDRFSAERTGGSVSTLTIQRTQQEDSAVYLCASSLEVLSGTEAFFGQGTRLTVV.

The chain joins TRBV10-3 to TRBJ2-2; weak D call: TRBD1 (6 bases). The V gene's germline CDR1 is ENHRY and CDR2 SYGVKD. There are 14 residues in the CDR3. V lost 10 bases to trimming and J lost 0 bases, with 12 bases between them. CDR3 loop: CATHGQTNTGELFF. The CDR3 DNA reads as TGTGCCACTCACGGACAGACGAACACCGGGGAGCTGTTTTTT.

CDR3 sequence (DNA): TGCGCCAGCAGCCTAGGGACAGACCGTGAGCAGTTCTTC. Translated, it gives CASSLGTDREQFF. The chain couples TRBV5-1 to TRBJ2-1; 7 positions agree with TRBD1. With 4 bases clipped from V and 9 bases from J, the junction kept 7 bases outside the gene matches. This CDR3 has 13 residues. Germline assignment: CDR1 SGHRS and CDR2 YFSETQ.

The CDR3 region is CASSSLGTAKDTQYF. Here the CDR3 DNA reads TGTGCCAGCAGTTCCCTGGGGACAGCGAAAGATACGCAGTATTTT. The chain recombines TRBV27 with TRBJ2-3; 7 bases map to TRBD1. This CDR3 comprises 15 residues. The V gene's germline CDR1 is MNHEY and CDR2 SMNVEV (reference sequence). V lost 4 bases and J lost 5; bases outside the gene matches: 9.